This T cell receptor beta chain was documented in a study of cytomegalovirus exposure and HLA in healthy donors. Study at large: Within the Caucasian-associated ancestry cluster were under 85% of the roughly 380 genotyped donors.

60 Vbeta and 13 Jbeta primers were used in PCR. Assay: immunoSEQ multiplex PCR; the TCRdb copy retains only in-frame clones and omits some. The sample has approximately 97,000 clones; approximately 81% are singletons. V gave up 1 base and J gave up 7 bases, with 38 bases separating them. This CDR3 has 22 residues. CDR1 and CDR2 (germline): MGHRA, YSYEKL. The sequenced sample consisted of PBMCs. This chain joins TRBV4-1 and TRBJ2-7; perhaps TRBD2 as D (7 bases). The receptor comes from a male donor in good health and CMV-seropositive. The CDR3 nucleotides read TGCGCCAGCAGCCAAGGGGGGGGACAAGCGACGTCTTACCGGGACTACAAGGGGGAGCAGTACTTC. It codes for CASSQGGGQATSYRDYKGEQYF.